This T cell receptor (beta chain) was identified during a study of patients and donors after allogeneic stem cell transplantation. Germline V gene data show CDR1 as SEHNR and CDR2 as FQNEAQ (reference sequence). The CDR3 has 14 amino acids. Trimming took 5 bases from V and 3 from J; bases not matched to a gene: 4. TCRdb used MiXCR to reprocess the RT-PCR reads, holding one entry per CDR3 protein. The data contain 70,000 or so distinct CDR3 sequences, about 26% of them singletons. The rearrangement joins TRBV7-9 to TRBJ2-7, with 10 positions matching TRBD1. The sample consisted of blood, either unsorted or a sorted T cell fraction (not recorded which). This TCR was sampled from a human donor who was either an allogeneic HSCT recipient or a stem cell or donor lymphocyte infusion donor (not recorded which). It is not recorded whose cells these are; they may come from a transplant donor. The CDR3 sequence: CASSPGTGDYEQYF. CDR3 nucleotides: TGTGCCAGCAGCCCTGGGACAGGGGACTACGAGCAGTACTTC.